This T cell receptor (beta chain) was recovered during a study of human T cells and chemical hapten exposure. Background on the study: Patients additionally received therapeutic doses of diphenylcyclopropenone on the scalp once a week, and this continued throughout the approximately 25-week study.

In this sample, this clonotype turned up a few times. Its antigen is not known. Germline loops: CDR1 SGHAT, CDR2 FQNNGV. This CDR3 contains 14 residues. Trimming stripped 2 bases from V and 15 bases from J, with 20 bases between. General study findings and limits: Following DPC sensitization, TCRs present above 1 in 1000 frequency showed no change.

Per the original data handling: Samples ranged from about 23,224 to 690,600 TCRs, with a median of 95,638. Using its own MiXCR run on the RACE reads, TCRdb lists one record per CDR3 protein. The V and J calls were not made by the authors but by TCRdb's processing. The table has around 380,000 distinct CDR3 sequences, more than 4.5% seen once. Time point denoted: patch test 1, 2 weeks after DPC sensitization. Described treatment: therapeutic diphenylcyclopropenone sensitization with weekly scalp DPC. The chain uses TRBV11-2 and TRBJ2-1; D is tentatively TRBD1 or TRBD2 (5 bases each). The TCR comes from a woman between 45 and 65 years old with alopecia areata. Some clones in this sample may be carry-over from other donors' samples. The sequences come from whole blood, collected in connection with sensitization to the hapten diphenylcyclopropenone (DPC). Written as DNA, the CDR3 is TGTGCCAGCAGCTTATCGGGGACCGTCTCCTATCTGTTCTTC. Its translation is CASSLSGTVSYLFF.